Included here is one TCR beta chain sequence, with context. Between the trimmed V and J ends, which lost 0 bases and 3 bases, there was a span of 13 bases. The V gene's germline CDR1 is LGHNT and CDR2 FRNRAP. The CDR3 contains 16 residues. Libraries were prepared by immunoSEQ multiplex PCR; TCRdb keeps only in-frame clonotypes and omits some of them. Here the sample spans approximately 500,000 clones, 75% to 80% being singletons. The sample is drawn from a study of shared clonotypes between healthy human individuals. Study summary: The donor group consisted of a couple of women and a few men, aged 18 to 49.

V gene TRBV12-5 combines with J gene TRBJ2-3; D might be TRBD2 (6 bases). Source material: PBMCs. This sequence originates from a woman aged 40-49 years in good health. Some clones in this sample may be carry-over from other donors' samples. The CDR3 DNA reads as TGTGCTAGTGGTTTGGTATACCGCGGGGCGACAGATACGCAGTATTTT. Translating it yields CASGLVYRGATDTQYF.